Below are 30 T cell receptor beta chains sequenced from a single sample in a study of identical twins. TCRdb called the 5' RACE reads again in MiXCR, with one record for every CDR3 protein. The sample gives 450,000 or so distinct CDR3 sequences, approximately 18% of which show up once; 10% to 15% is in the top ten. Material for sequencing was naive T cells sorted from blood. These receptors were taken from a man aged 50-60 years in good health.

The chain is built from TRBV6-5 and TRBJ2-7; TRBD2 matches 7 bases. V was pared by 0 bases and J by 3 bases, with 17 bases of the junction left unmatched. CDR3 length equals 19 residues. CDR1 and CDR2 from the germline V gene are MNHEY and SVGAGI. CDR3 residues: CASSYSIGREASGFYEQYF. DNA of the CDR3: TGTGCCAGCAGTTACTCGATTGGTCGGGAGGCGAGTGGTTTCTACGAGCAGTACTTC.

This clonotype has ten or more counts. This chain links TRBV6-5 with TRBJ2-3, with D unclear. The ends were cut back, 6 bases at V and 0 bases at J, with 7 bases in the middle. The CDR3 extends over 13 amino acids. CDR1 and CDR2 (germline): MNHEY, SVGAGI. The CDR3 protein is CASSYGSTDTQYF. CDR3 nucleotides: TGTGCCAGCAGCTACGGGAGCACAGATACGCAGTATTTT.

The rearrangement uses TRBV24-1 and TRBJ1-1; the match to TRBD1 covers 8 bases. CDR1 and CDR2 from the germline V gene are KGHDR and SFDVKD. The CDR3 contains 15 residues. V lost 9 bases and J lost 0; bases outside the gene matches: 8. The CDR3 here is CATRPGTGLNTEAFF. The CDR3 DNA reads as TGTGCCACCCGTCCCGGGACAGGTTTGAACACTGAAGCTTTCTTT.

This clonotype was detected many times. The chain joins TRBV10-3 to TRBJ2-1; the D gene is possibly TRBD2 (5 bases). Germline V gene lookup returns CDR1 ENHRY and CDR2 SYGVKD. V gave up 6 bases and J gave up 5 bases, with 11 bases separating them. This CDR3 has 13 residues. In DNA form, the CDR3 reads TGTGCCATCAGCTCCGGGATCAACAATGAGCAGTTCTTC. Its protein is CAISSGINNEQFF.

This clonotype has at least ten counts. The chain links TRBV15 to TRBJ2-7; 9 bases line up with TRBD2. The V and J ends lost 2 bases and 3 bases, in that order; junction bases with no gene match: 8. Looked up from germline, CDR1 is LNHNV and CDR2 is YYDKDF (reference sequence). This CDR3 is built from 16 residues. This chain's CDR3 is CATSRPTGTSSYEQYF. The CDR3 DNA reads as TGTGCCACCAGCAGACCCACCGGGACTAGCAGCTACGAGCAGTACTTC.

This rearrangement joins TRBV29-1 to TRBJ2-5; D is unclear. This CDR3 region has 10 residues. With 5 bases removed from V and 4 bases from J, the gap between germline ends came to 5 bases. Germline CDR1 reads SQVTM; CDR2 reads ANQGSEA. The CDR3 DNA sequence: TGCAGCGTTAAAAGAGAGACCCAGTACTTC. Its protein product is CSVKRETQYF.

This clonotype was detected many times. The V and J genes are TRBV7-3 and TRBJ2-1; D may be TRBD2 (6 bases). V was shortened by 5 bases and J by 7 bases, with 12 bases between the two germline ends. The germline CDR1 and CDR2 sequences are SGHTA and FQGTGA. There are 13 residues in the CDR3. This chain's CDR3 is CASSVTRSNEQFF. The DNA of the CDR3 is TGTGCCAGCAGCGTGACTAGGAGTAATGAGCAGTTCTTC.

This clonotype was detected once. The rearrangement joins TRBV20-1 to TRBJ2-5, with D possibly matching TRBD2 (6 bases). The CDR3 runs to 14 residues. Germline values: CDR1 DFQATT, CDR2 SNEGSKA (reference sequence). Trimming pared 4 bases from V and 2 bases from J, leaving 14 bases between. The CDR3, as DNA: TGCAGTGCTACTATGGCGGGGCAGCAAGAGACCCAGTACTTC. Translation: CSATMAGQQETQYF.

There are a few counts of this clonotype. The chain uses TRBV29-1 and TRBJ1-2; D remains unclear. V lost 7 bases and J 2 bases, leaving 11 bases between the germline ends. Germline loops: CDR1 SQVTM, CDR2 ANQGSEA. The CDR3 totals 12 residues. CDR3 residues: CSGGTPNYGYTF. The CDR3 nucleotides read TGCAGCGGTGGTACACCAAACTATGGCTACACCTTC.

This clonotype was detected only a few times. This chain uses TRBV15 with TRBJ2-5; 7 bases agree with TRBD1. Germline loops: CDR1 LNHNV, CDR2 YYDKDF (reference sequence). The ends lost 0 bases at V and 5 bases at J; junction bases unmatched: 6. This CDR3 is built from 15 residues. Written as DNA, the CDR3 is TGTGCCACCAGCAGAGATCTCAGGACAGGCGAGACCCAGTACTTC. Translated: CATSRDLRTGETQYF.

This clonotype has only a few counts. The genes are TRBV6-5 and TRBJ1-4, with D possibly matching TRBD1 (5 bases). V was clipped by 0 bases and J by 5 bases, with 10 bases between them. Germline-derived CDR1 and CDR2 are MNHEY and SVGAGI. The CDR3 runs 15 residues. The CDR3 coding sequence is TGTGCCAGCAGTTACTCGGGGCTTCGAAATGAAAAACTGTTTTTT. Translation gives CASSYSGLRNEKLFF.

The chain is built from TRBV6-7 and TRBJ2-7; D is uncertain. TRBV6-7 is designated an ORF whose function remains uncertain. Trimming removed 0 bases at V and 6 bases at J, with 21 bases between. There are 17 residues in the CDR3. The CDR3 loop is CASSYSFRQILSREQYF. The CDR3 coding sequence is TGTGCCAGCAGTTACTCGTTCAGGCAAATCCTCTCACGCGAGCAGTACTTC.

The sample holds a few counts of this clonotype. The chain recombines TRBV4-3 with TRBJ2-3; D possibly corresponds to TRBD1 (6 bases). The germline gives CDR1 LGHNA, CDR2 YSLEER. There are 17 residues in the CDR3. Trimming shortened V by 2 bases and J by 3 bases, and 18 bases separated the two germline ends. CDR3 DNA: TGCGCCAGCAGCCAACTTGGCGGCCAGGGGCGAACAGATACGCAGTATTTT. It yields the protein CASSQLGGQGRTDTQYF.

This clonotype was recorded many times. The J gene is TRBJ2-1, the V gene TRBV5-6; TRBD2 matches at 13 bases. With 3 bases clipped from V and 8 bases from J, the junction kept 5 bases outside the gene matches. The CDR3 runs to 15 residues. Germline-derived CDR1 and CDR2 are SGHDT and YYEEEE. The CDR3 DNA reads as TGTGCCAGCAGCTGGACTAGCGGGAGTCGGGATGAGCAGTTCTTC. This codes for CASSWTSGSRDEQFF.

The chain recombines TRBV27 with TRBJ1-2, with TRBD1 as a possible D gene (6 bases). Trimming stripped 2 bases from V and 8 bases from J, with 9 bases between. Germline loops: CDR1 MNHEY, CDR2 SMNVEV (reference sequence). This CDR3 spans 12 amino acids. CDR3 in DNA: TGTGCCAGCAGTTTAACAGGGAAAGGCTACACCTTC. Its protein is CASSLTGKGYTF.

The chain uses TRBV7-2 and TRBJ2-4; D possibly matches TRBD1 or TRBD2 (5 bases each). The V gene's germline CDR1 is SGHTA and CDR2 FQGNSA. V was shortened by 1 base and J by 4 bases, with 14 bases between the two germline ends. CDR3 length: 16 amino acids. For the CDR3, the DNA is TGTGCCAGCAGCTTAGGGAGCGGAGCAGGGAAAAACATTCAGTACTTC. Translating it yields CASSLGSGAGKNIQYF.

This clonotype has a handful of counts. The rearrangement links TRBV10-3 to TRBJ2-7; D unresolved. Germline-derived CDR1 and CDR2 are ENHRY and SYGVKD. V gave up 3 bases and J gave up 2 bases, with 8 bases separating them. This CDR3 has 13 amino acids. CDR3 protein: CAISDESPYEQYF. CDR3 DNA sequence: TGTGCCATCAGTGACGAGTCCCCCTACGAGCAGTACTTC.

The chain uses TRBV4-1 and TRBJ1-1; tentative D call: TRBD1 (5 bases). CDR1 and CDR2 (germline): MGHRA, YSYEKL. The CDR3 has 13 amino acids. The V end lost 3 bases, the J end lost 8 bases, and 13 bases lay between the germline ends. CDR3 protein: CASSQLRGQEAFF. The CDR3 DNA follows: TGCGCCAGCAGCCAGCTCCGGGGCCAGGAAGCTTTCTTT.

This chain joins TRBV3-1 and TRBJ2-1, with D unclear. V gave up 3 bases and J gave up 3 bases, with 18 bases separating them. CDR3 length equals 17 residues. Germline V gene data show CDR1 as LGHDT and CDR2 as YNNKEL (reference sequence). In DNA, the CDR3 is TGTGCCAGCAGCCAGGGCGAACTTCGAAGGGTCTACAATGAGCAGTTCTTC. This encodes CASSQGELRRVYNEQFF.

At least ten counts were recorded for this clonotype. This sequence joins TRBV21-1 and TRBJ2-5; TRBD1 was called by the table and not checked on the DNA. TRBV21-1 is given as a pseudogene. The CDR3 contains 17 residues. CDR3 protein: CASSKGVTTGGRETQYF. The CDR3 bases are TGTGCCAGCAGCAAAGGAGTTACAACAGGGGGACGGGAGACCCAGTACTTC.

CDR3 sequence (DNA): TGCGCCAGCAGGTCGGACAGGGCCGGCCCTGAAGCTTTCTTT. Translated, it gives CASRSDRAGPEAFF. The rearrangement links TRBV5-1 to TRBJ1-1; 8 nucleotides line up with TRBD1. V trimming: 5 bases; J trimming: 6 bases; junction bases outside the gene matches: 9. CDR3 length equals 14 residues. Germline assignment: CDR1 SGHRS and CDR2 YFSETQ.

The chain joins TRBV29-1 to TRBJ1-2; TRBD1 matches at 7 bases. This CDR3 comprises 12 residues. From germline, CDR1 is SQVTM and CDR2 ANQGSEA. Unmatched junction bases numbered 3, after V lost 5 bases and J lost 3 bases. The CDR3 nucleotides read TGCAGCGTTCGAGACAGGGACTATGGCTACACCTTC. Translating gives CSVRDRDYGYTF.

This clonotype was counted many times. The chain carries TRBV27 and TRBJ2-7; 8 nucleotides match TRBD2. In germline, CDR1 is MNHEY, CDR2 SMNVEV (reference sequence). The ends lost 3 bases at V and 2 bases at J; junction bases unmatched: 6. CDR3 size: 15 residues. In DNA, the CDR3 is TGTGCCAGCAGTTTTTCTGCGGGAGGCGCCTACGAGCAGTACTTC. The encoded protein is CASSFSAGGAYEQYF.

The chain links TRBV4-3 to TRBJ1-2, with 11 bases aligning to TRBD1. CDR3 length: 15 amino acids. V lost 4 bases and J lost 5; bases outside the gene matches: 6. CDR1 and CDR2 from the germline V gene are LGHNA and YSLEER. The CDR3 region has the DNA TGCGCCAGCAGCCGGAGGACAGGGGGCGAGTATGGCTACACCTTC. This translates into CASSRRTGGEYGYTF.

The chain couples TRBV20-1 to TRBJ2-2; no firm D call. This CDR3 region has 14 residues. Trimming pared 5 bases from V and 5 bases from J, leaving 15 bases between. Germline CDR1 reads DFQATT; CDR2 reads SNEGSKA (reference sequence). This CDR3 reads CSAARLGGTGELFF. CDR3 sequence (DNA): TGCAGTGCTGCTCGACTGGGTGGAACCGGGGAGCTGTTTTTT.

CDR3 sequence reads: CASSFEQGRGSTDTQYF. In DNA, the CDR3 is TGTGCCAGCAGCTTTGAACAGGGGAGGGGAAGCACAGATACGCAGTATTTT. The genes are TRBV7-9 and TRBJ2-3; either TRBD1 or TRBD2 may supply D (7 bases each). Germline lookup yields CDR1 SEHNR and CDR2 FQNEAQ (reference sequence). This CDR3 is built from 17 residues. Trimming cost V 3 bases and J 0 bases, with 16 bases left between them.

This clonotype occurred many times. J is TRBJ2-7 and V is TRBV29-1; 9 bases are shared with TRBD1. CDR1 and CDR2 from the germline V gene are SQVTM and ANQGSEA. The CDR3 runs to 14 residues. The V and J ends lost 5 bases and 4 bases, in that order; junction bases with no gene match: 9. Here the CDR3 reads CSVSQGASRYEQYF. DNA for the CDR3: TGCAGCGTTTCACAGGGGGCGTCCCGTTACGAGCAGTACTTC.

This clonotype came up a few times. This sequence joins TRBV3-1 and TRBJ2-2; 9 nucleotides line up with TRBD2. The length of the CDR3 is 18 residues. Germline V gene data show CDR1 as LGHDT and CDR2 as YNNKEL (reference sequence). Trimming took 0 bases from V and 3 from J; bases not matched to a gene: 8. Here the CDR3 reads CASSQELGAGGHTGELFF. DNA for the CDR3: TGTGCCAGCAGCCAAGAGTTAGGTGCGGGGGGGCACACCGGGGAGCTGTTTTTT.

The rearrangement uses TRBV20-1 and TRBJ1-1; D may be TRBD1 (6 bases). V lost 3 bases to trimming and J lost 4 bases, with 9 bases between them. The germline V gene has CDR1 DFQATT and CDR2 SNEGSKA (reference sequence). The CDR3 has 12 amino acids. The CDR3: CSASGGGTEAFF. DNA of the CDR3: TGCAGTGCTAGCGGGGGCGGCACTGAAGCTTTCTTT.

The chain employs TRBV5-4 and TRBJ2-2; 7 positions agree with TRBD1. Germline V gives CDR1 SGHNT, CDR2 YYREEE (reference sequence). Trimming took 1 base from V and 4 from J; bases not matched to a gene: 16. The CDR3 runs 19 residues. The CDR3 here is CASSLRPPQFAGGTGELFF. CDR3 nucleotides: TGTGCCAGCAGCTTGCGACCCCCACAGTTCGCAGGGGGCACCGGGGAGCTGTTTTTT.